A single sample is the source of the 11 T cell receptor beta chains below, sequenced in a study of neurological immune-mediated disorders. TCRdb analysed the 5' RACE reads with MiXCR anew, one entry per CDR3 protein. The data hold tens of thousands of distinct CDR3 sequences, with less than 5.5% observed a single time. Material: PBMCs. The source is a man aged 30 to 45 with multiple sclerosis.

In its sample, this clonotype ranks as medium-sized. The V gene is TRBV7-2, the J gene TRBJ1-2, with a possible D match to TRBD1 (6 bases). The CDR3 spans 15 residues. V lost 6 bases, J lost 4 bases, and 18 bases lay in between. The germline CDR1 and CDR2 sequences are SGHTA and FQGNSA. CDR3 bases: TGTGCCAGCAGTTTAATGGGGGGCCGAGGCTATGGCTACACCTTC. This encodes CASSLMGGRGYGYTF.

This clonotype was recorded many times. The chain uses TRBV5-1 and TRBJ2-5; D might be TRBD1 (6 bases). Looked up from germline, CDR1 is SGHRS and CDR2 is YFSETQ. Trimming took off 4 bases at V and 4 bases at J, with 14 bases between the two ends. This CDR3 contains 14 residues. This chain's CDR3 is CASSPYPTGETQYF. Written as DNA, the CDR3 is TGCGCCAGCAGCCCCTATCCGACAGGAGAGACCCAGTACTTC. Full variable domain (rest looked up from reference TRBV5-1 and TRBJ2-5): KAGVTQTPRYLIKTRGQQVTLSCSPISGHRSVSWYQQTPGQGLQFLFEYFSETQRNKGNFPGRFSGRQFSNSRSEMNVSTLELGDSALYLCASSPYPTGETQYFGPGTRLLVL.

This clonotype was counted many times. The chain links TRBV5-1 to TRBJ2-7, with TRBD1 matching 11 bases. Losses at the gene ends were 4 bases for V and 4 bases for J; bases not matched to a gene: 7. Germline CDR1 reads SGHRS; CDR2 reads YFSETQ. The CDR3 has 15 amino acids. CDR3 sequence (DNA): TGCGCCAGCAGCCCGACCGGGACAGGGGGATACGAGCAGTACTTC. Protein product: CASSPTGTGGYEQYF. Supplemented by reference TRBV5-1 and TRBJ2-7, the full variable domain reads KAGVTQTPRYLIKTRGQQVTLSCSPISGHRSVSWYQQTPGQGLQFLFEYFSETQRNKGNFPGRFSGRQFSNSRSEMNVSTLELGDSALYLCASSPTGTGGYEQYFGPGTRLTVT.

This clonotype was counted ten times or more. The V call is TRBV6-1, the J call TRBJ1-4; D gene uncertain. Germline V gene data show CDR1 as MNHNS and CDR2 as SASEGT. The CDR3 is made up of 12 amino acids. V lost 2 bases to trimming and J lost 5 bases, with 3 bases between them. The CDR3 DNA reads TGTGCCAGCAGTGAAAGGAATGAAAAACTGTTTTTT. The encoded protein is CASSERNEKLFF.

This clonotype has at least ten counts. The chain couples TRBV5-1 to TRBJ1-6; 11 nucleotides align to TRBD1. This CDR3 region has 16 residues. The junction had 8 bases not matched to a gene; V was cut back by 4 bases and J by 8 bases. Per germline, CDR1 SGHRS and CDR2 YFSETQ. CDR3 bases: TGCGCCAGCAGCATGAGGACAGGGGGCGAGGATTCACCCCTCCACTTT. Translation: CASSMRTGGEDSPLHF.

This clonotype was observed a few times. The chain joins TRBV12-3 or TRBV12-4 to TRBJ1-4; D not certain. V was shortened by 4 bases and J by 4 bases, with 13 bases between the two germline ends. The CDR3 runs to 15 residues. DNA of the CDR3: TGTGCCAGCAGTTCCCGACGGGTCCGTAATGAAAAACTGTTTTTT. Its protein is CASSSRRVRNEKLFF.

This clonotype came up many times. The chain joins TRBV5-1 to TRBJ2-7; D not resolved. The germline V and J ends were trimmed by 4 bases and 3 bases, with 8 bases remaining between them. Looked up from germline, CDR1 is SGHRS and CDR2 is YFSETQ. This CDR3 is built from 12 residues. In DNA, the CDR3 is TGCGCCAGCAGCCGCGATTTCTACGAGCAGTACTTC. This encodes CASSRDFYEQYF.

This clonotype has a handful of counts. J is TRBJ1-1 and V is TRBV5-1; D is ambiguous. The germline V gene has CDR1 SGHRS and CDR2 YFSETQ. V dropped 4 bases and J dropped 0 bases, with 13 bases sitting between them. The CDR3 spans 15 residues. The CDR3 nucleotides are TGCGCCAGCAGCCCCGGGAAGGAAATGAACACTGAAGCTTTCTTT. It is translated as CASSPGKEMNTEAFF.

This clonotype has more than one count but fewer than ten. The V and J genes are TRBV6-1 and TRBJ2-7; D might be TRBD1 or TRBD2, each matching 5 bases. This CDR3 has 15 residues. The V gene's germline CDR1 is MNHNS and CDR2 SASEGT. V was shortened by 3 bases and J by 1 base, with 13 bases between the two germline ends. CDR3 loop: CASSEVQGPSYEQYF. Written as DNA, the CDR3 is TGTGCCAGCAGTGAGGTCCAGGGACCTTCCTACGAGCAGTACTTC.

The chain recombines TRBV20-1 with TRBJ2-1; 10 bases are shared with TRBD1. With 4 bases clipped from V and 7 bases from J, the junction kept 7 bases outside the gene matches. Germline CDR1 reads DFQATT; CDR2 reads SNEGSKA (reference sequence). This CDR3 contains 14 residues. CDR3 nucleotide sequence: TGCAGTGCTAATGACAGGGGGCGTCGGAATGAGCAGTTCTTC. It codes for CSANDRGRRNEQFF.

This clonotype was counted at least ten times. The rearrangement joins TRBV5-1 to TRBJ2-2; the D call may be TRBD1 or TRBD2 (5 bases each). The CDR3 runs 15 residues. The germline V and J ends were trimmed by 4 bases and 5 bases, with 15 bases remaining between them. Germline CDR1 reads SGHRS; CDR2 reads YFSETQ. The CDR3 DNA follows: TGCGCCAGCAGCCTCGAGGGGCCGAGAACCGGGGAGCTGTTTTTT. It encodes CASSLEGPRTGELFF. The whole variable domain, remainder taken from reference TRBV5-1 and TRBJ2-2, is KAGVTQTPRYLIKTRGQQVTLSCSPISGHRSVSWYQQTPGQGLQFLFEYFSETQRNKGNFPGRFSGRQFSNSRSEMNVSTLELGDSALYLCASSLEGPRTGELFFGEGSRLTVL.